This entry concerns a single T cell receptor beta chain. The antigen is unknown. The entry originates in a study of identical twins. Germline V gene sequence: CDR1 SNHLY, CDR2 FYNNEI. V lost 1 base, J lost 3 bases, and 4 bases stayed unmatched. This CDR3 is built from 16 residues. Study observations and caveats: Twins showed weaker excess sharing in their beta out-of-frame sequences. Cord blood beta clonotypes present at high abundance carried fewer insertions; no such pattern appeared in memory repertoires.

Template switching added a universal primer site; cDNA carried unique molecular identifiers. One entry per CDR3 protein, called by TCRdb with MiXCR from the 5' RACE reads. Among 300,000 to 400,000 distinct CDR3 sequences, around 12% were seen once, and the ten largest hold 6% to 9%. Separately, the same data were catalogued under a study of yellow fever vaccine responses in identical twins.

Sequenced: CD8+ T cells sorted from blood. The V call is TRBV2, the J call TRBJ2-1, with 9 positions matching TRBD2. The source of this sequence is a woman between 18 and 30 years old in good health. CDR3 DNA: TGTGCCAGCAGTGAAGGAGGTAGCGGGGGCTACAATGAGCAGTTCTTC. Protein sequence: CASSEGGSGGYNEQFF.